This T cell receptor beta chain was identified during a study of early T cells in non-severe SARS-CoV-2 infection. This clonotype has ten or more counts. CDR3 length: 15 amino acids. Trimming cost V 0 bases and J 7 bases; bases outside gene matches: 5. Germline CDR1 reads DFQATT; CDR2 reads SNEGSKA (reference sequence). Attachment of unique molecular identifiers to individual cDNA molecules was performed. TCRdb processed the 5' RACE reads anew with MiXCR; each CDR3 protein has one entry. Among 30,000 to 40,000 distinct CDR3 sequences listed, almost 6% were seen once. Sequencing was carried out using whole blood. The chain employs TRBV20-1 and TRBJ2-1; 11 nucleotides match TRBD2. The clonotype originates from an adult who was a healthcare worker with PCR-confirmed SARS-CoV-2 infection or an uninfected control (not recorded which). The CDR3 nucleotides read TGCAGTGCTAGAGACCCGGGGACTAGCGGAAATGAGCAGTTCTTC. The encoded protein is CSARDPGTSGNEQFF.